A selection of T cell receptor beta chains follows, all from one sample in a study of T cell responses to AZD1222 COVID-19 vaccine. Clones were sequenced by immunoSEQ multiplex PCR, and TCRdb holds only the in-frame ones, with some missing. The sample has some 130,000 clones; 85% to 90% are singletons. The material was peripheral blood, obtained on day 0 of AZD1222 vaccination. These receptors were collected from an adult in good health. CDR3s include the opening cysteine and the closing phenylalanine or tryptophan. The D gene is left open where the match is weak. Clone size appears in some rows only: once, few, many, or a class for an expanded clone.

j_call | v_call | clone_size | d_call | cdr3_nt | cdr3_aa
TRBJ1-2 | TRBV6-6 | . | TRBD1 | TGTGCCAGCAGTCCGGCGGGACAGATCTATGGCTACACCTTC | CASSPAGQIYGYTF
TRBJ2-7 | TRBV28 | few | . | TGTGCCAGCAGCCGCCCGGGACCGTACGAGCAGTACTTC | CASSRPGPYEQYF
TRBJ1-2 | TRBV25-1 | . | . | TGTGCCAGCAGTGAATCCAGATATGGCTACACCTTC | CASSESRYGYTF
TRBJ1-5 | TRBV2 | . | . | TGTGCCAGCAGAGCAGAAGGACACCCTGGTAGCCCCCAGCATTTT | CASRAEGHPGSPQHF
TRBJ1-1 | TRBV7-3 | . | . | TGTGCCAGCAGCTTAACGGGGGCGGACACTGAAGCTTTCTTT | CASSLTGADTEAFF
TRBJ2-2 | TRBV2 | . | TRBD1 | TGTGCCAGCAGCCCCAGGACAGGACCAATGGCCGGGGAGCTGTTTTTT | CASSPRTGPMAGELFF
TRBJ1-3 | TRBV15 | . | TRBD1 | TGTGCCACCAGCGGCCACCTGGGACAGGCCATAGGAAACACCATATATTTT | CATSGHLGQAIGNTIYF
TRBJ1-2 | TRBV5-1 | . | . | TGCGCCAGCAGCTTGGACGGAGACTATGGCTACACCTTC | CASSLDGDYGYTF
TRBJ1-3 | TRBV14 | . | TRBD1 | TGTGCCAGCAGCCAAGCCGGACAGGGAGGCCTCTCTGGAAACACCATATATTTT | CASSQAGQGGLSGNTIYF
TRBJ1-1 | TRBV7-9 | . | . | TGTGCCAGCAGCTTGATCGGCGGTGACACTGAAGCTTTCTTT | CASSLIGGDTEAFF
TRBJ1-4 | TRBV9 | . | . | TGTGCCAGCAGCCCACCTCCCCCTGGTAATGAAAAACTGTTTTTT | CASSPPPPGNEKLFF
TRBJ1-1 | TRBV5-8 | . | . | TGTGCCAGCAGCTTGGATCCGGGGAACACTGAAGCTTTCTTT | CASSLDPGNTEAFF
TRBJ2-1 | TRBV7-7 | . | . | TGTGCTAGCAGCTATCGGGTCAGCTCCTACAATGAGCAGTTCTTC | CASSYRVSSYNEQFF
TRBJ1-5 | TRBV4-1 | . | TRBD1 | TGCGCCAGCAGCCAAGGACCGGGACAGGGGAATCAGCCCCAGCATTTT | CASSQGPGQGNQPQHF
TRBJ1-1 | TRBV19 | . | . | TGTGCCAGTAGAATAACTGTCCTGAACACTGAAGCTTTCTTT | CASRITVLNTEAFF
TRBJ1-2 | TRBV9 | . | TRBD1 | TGTGCCAGCAGCGCGACCGGGACAGCCCATGGCTACACCTTC | CASSATGTAHGYTF
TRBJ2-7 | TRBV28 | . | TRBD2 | TGTGCCAGCAGTTCCTACGGGACTAGGGAGTACTACGAGCAGTACTTC | CASSSYGTREYYEQYF
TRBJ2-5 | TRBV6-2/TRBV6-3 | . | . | TGTGCCAGCAGTTACTCGATATCCGGTCCTTGGGGAAGTGAAGAGACCCAGTACTTC | CASSYSISGPWGSEETQYF
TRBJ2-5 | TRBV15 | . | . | TGTGCCACCAGCAGAACCACAGATTCGTCGATGGCCCAAGAGACCCAGTACTTC | CATSRTTDSSMAQETQYF
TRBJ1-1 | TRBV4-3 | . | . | TGCGCCAGCAGGCCAAGTTTATCGGGGGGTGAAGCTTTCTTT | CASRPSLSGGEAFF
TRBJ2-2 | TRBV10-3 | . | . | TGTGCCATCCCTCGCGGCGAGGGTTCGAACACCGGGGAGCTGTTTTTT | CAIPRGEGSNTGELFF
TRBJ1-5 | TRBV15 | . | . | TGTGCCACCAGCAGAAAGGACGGCGTGAATCAGCCCCAGCATTTT | CATSRKDGVNQPQHF
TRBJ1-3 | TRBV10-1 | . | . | TGCGCCAGCAGCGTCTCCCTGGGGCCTGGAAACACCATATATTTT | CASSVSLGPGNTIYF
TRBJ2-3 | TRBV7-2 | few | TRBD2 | TGTGCCAGCAGCTTTAGCGGGGTCGGCACAGATACGCAGTATTTT | CASSFSGVGTDTQYF
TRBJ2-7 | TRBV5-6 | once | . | TGTGCCAGCAGCTTCGGTGCAAACTACGAGCAGTACTTC | CASSFGANYEQYF
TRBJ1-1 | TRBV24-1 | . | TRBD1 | TGTGCCACCAGTGATACGCGGACAGGGGGGACTGAAGCTTTCTTT | CATSDTRTGGTEAFF
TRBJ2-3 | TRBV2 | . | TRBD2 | TGTGCCAGGTTTCCGGTACTAGCGAGTAACACAGATACGCAGTATTTT | CARFPVLASNTDTQYF
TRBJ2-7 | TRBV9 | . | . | TGTGCCAGCAGCGCCCTAGCCCAGAGCTTTTACGAGCAGTACTTC | CASSALAQSFYEQYF
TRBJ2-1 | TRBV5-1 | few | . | TGCGCCAGCAATGAGTGGGTTACGAATGAGCAGTTCTTC | CASNEWVTNEQFF
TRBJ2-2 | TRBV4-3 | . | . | TGCGCCAGCAGCCATGGGGAAGAGCATTTGTACACCGGGGAGCTGTTTTTT | CASSHGEEHLYTGELFF
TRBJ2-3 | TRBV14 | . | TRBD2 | TGTGCCAGCAGCCAAGATTTGGGGAGGGCCGGGGTTATTCGGGCAGATACGCAGTATTTT | CASSQDLGRAGVIRADTQYF
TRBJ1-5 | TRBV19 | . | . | TGTGCCAGTAGTATGGTGGGGCGAAGCAATCAGCCCCAGCATTTT | CASSMVGRSNQPQHF
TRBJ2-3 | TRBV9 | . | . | TGTGCCAGCACCCACGAGATCCGAGGTGGCACAGATACGCAGTATTTT | CASTHEIRGGTDTQYF
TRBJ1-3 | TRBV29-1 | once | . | TGCAGCGTTGCAGCCATGACGGGAAACACCATATATTTT | CSVAAMTGNTIYF
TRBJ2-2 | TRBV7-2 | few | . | TGTGCCAGCAGCTTTGTCAGATACAACACCGGGGAGCTGTTTTTT | CASSFVRYNTGELFF
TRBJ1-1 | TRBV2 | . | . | TGTGCCAGCAGTCCCGGGGGTCAGGCGAACACTGAAGCTTTCTTT | CASSPGGQANTEAFF
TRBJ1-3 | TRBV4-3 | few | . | TGCGCCAGCAGCCGGACCTCCGGCTCTGGAAACACCATATATTTT | CASSRTSGSGNTIYF
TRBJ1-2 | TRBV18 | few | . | TGTGCCAGCTCTCTGGCCGGGGGCACCTTTCCCTATGGCTACACCTTC | CASSLAGGTFPYGYTF
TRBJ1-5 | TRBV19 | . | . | TGTGCCAGTACCATTAGGACAGATTATAGCAATCAGCCCCAGCATTTT | CASTIRTDYSNQPQHF
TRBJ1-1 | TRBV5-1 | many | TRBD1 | TGCGCCAGCAGCCCCTGGACAGGGGATTTGGGCACTGAAGCTTTCTTT | CASSPWTGDLGTEAFF
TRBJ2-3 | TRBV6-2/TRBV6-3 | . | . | TGTGCCAGCAGTCACACAGATACGCAGTATTTT | CASSHTDTQYF
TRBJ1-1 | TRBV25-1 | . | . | TGTGCCAGCACTTACCTCGGCGTGAACACTGAAGCTTTCTTT | CASTYLGVNTEAFF
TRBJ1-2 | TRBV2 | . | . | TGTGCCAGCAGTGAAGGGGGCTACACCTTC | CASSEGGYTF
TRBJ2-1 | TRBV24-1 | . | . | TGTGCCACCAGTGACCGAAGGATCAATGAGCAGTTCTTC | CATSDRRINEQFF
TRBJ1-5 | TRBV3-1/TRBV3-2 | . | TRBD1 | TGTGCCAGCAGCCTGAGGGGGCAAGGGAATCAGCCCCAGCATTTT | CASSLRGQGNQPQHF
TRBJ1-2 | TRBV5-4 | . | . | TGTGCCAGCAGCCCCCCTGTGACAGAGAGTTACTATGGCTACACCTTC | CASSPPVTESYYGYTF
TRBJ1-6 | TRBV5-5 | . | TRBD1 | TGTGCCAGCAGCTTCGGACAGGGGAATTCACCCCTCCACTTT | CASSFGQGNSPLHF